This T cell receptor beta chain came from a study of blood T cell repertoires in COVID-19. Overall study: COVID-19 samples from acute and convalescent phases originated in the United States, Italy and Spain. PBMCs, B-cell-depleted T cells, or T cells were the source of the cDNA or gDNA that made up the material.

Original handling: Estimated nucleated cell counts came from reference gene primer amplification. Only in-frame clones appear in the TCRdb table, and some are missing; sequencing was by immunoSEQ multiplex PCR. V and J calls and clone size are copied from that table; D and trimming were computed from the DNA. The sample yields about 42,000 clones, approximately 84% seen once. V shed 4 bases and J 5 bases; nucleotides not matched to a gene: 11. The CDR3 sequence is 15 residues long. In germline, CDR1 is SGHNT, CDR2 YYREEE (reference sequence). The table lists this clone with a few counts. The source of this sequence is a woman aged 70-85 years in a cohort sampled during active COVID-19. The sample was peripheral blood. The V gene is TRBV5-4, the J gene TRBJ2-7; 8 nucleotides agree with TRBD1. CDR3 nucleotide sequence: TGTGCCAGCAGCCCCCCGGGTGCAGGGGGCCACGAGCAGTACTTC. Protein product: CASSPPGAGGHEQYF.